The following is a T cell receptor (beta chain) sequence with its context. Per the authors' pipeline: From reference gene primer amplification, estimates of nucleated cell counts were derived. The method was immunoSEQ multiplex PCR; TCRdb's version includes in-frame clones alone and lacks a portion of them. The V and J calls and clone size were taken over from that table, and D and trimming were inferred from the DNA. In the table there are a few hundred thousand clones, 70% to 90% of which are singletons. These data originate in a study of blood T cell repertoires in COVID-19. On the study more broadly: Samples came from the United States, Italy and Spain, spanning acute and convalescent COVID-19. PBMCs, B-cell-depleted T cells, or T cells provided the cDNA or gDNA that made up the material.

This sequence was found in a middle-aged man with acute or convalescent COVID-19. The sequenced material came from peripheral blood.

The DNA for the CDR3 is TGTGCCAGCAGCTTAGTCCGTCAGGGGACGCAGTATTTT. This codes for CASSLVRQGTQYF. The rearrangement links TRBV11-3 to TRBJ2-3, with a weak D call TRBD1 (6 bases). V was cut by 1 base and J by 9 bases, with 11 bases left in between. The CDR3 contains 13 residues. Per germline, CDR1 SGHNT and CDR2 YENEEA. Using reference TRBV11-3 and TRBJ2-3 for the parts outside the CDR3, the full variable domain is EAGVVQSPRYKIIEKKQPVAFWCNPISGHNTLYWYLQNLGQGPELLIRYENEEAVDDSQLPKDRFSAERLKGVDSTLKIQPAELGDSAVYLCASSLVRQGTQYFGPGTRLTVL.